This T cell receptor (beta chain) was sequenced in a study of shared clonotypes between healthy human individuals. J gave up 2 bases and V 5 bases, and 6 bases lay outside the gene matches. Germline V lookup: CDR1 SGHTA, CDR2 FQGNSA. The CDR3 loop spans 15 amino acids. Libraries were prepared by immunoSEQ multiplex PCR; TCRdb keeps only in-frame clonotypes and omits some of them. The sample includes some 2,000,000 clones, about 94% of them seen just once. Comment on this clone: Its antigen remains unknown.

Study findings and constraints: A handful of donors showed sharing of 4.5% to 5% of naive CD4 clonotypes.

The material sequenced was naive CD4+ T cells sorted from blood. Subset given: CD45RA+ positively selected. This receptor was taken from a man aged 18 to 30 in good health. This chain joins TRBV7-2 and TRBJ2-5; 9 bases align to TRBD2. CDR3 bases: TGTGCCAGCAGCCTTTGGACTAGCGCGCAAGAGACCCAGTACTTC. Its protein product is CASSLWTSAQETQYF.